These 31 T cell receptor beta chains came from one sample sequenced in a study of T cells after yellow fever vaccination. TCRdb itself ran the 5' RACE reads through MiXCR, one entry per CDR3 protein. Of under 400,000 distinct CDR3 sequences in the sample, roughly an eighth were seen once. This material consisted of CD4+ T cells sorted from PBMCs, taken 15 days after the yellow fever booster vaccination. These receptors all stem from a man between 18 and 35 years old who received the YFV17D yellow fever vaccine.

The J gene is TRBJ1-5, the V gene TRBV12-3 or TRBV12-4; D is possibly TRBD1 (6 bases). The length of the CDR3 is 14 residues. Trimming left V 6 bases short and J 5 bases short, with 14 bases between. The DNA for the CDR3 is TGTGCCAGCAGCCATGCCGGGGGGCATCAGCCCCAGCATTTT. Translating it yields CASSHAGGHQPQHF.

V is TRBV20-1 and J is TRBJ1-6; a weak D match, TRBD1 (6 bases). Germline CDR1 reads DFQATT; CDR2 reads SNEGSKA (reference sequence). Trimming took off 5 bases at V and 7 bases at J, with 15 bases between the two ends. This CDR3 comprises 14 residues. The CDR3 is CSADPGHQNSPLHF. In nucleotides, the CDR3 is TGCAGTGCTGACCCGGGACACCAAAATTCACCCCTCCACTTT.

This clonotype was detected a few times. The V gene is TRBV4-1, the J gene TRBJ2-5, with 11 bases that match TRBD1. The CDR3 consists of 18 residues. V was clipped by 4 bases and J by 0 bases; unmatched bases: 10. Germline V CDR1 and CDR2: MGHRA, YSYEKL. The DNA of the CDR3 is TGCGCCAGCAGCCGCACCGGGACAGGGGGGTCGTACCAAGAGACCCAGTACTTC. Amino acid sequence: CASSRTGTGGSYQETQYF.

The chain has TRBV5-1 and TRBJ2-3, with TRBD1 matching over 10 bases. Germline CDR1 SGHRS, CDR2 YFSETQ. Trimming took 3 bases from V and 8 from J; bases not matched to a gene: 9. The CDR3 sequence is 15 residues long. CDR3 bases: TGCGCCAGCAGCTCATCCTCGGGACAGGGGAGTACGCAGTATTTT. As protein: CASSSSSGQGSTQYF. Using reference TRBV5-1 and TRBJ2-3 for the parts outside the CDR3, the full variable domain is KAGVTQTPRYLIKTRGQQVTLSCSPISGHRSVSWYQQTPGQGLQFLFEYFSETQRNKGNFPGRFSGRQFSNSRSEMNVSTLELGDSALYLCASSSSSGQGSTQYFGPGTRLTVL.

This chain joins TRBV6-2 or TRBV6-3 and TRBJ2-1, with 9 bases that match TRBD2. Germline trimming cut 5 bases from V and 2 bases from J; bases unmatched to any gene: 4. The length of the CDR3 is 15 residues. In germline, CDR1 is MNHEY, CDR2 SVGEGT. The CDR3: CASSPGTSPYNEQFF. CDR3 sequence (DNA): TGTGCCAGCAGTCCGGGGACTAGCCCCTACAATGAGCAGTTCTTC.

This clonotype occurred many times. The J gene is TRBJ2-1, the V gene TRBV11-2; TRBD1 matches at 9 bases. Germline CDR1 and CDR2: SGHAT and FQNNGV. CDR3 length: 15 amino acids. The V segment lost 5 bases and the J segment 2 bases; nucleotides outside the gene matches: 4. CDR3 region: CASSPRTGAYNEQFF. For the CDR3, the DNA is TGTGCCAGCAGCCCCCGGACAGGGGCCTACAATGAGCAGTTCTTC.

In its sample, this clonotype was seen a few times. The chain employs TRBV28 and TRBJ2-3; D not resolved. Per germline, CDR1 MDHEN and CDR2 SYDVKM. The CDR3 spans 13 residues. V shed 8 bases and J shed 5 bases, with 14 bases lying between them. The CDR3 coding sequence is TGTGCCAGCGAATTGTCGGCCAAAGATACGCAGTATTTT. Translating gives CASELSAKDTQYF.

CDR3 sequence reads: CASSSDRNWPNEKLFF. CDR3 bases: TGTGCCAGCAGTTCCGACCGAAACTGGCCTAATGAAAAACTGTTTTTT. J is TRBJ1-4 and V is TRBV27, with D hard to call. The CDR3 runs to 16 residues. V lost 4 bases and J lost 3, with 15 bases in between. The V gene's germline CDR1 is MNHEY and CDR2 SMNVEV (reference sequence).

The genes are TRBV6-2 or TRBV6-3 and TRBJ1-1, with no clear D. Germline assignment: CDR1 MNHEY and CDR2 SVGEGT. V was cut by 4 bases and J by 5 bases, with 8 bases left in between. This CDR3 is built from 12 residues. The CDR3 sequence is CASSSSMTEAFF. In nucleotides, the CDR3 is TGTGCCAGCAGTTCCAGTATGACTGAAGCTTTCTTT.

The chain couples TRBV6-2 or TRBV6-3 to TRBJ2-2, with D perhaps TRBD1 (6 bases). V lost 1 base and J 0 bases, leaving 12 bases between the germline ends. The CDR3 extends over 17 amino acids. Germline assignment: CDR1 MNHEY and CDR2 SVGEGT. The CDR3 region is CASSYFPTGSNTGELFF. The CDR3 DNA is TGTGCCAGCAGTTACTTCCCGACAGGATCGAACACCGGGGAGCTGTTTTTT.

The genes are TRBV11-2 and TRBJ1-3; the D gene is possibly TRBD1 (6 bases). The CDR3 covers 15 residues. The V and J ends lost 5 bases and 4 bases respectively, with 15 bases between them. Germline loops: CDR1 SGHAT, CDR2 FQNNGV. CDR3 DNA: TGTGCCAGCAGCGCAACCAGGGGAACGGGAAACACCATATATTTT. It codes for CASSATRGTGNTIYF.

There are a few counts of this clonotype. The CDR3 DNA is TGCAGTGCTAGAGGCACTCGCACTAGGGGGATGGAGACCCAGTACTTC. This codes for CSARGTRTRGMETQYF. The chain employs TRBV20-1 and TRBJ2-5, with D perhaps TRBD1 (6 bases). The germline gives CDR1 DFQATT, CDR2 SNEGSKA (reference sequence). V lost 1 base to trimming and J lost 5 bases, with 20 bases between them. The CDR3 sequence is 16 residues long.

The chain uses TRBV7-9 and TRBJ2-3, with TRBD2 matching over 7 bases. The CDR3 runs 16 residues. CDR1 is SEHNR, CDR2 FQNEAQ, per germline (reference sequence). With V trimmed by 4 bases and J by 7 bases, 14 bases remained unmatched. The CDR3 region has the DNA TGTGCCAGCAGCTCCGGCCAGCGGGGCCCTTCTTATACGCAGTATTTT. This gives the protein CASSSGQRGPSYTQYF.

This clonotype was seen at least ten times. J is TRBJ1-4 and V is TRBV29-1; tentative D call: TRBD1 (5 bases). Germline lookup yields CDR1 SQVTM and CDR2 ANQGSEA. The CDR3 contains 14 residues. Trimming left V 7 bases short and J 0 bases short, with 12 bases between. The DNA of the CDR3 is TGCAGCGCTGTTGGGGGGGCAACTAATGAAAAACTGTTTTTT. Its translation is CSAVGGATNEKLFF. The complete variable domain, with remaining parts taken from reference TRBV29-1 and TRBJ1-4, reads SAVISQKPSRDICQRGTSLTIQCQVDSQVTMMFWYRQQPGQSLTLIATANQGSEATYESGFVIDKFPISRPNLTFSTLTVSNMSPEDSSIYLCSAVGGATNEKLFFGSGTQLSVL.

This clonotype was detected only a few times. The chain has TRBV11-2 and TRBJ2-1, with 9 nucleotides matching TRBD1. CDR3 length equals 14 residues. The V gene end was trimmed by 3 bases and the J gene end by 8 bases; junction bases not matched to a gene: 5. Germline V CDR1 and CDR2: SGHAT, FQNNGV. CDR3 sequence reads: CASSFNRGQDEQFF. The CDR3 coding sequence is TGTGCCAGCAGCTTTAACAGGGGGCAAGATGAGCAGTTCTTC.

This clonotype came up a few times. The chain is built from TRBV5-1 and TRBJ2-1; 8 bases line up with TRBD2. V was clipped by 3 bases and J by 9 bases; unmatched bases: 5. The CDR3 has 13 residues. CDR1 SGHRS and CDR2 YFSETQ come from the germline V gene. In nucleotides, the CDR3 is TGCGCCAGCAGCTGGGGACTAGGTCCTGAGCAGTTCTTC. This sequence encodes CASSWGLGPEQFF.

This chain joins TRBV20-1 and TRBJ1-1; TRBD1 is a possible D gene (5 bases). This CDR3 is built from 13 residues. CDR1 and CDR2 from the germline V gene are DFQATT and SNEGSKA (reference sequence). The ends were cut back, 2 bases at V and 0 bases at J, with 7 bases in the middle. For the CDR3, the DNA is TGCAGTGCTAGACAGGACATGAACACTGAAGCTTTCTTT. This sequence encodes CSARQDMNTEAFF.

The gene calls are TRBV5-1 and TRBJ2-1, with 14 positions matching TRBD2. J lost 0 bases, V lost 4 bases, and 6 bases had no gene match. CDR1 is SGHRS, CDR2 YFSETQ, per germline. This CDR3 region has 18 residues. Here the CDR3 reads CASSGLAGGSSSYNEQFF. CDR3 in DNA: TGCGCCAGCAGCGGACTAGCGGGGGGTTCGAGCTCCTACAATGAGCAGTTCTTC.

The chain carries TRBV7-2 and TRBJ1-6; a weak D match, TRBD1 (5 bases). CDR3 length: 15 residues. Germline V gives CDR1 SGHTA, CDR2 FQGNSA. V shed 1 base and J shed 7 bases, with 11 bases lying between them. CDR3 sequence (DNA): TGTGCCAGCAGCTTAGTGGCAGGGTACAATTCACCCCTCCACTTT. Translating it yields CASSLVAGYNSPLHF.

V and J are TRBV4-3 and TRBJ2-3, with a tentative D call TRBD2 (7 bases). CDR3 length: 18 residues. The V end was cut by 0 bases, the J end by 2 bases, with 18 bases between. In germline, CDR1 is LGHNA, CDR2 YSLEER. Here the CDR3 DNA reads TGCGCCAGCAGCCAAGAGTCCCCTAGGGGGGGGCTCACAGATACGCAGTATTTT. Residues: CASSQESPRGGLTDTQYF.

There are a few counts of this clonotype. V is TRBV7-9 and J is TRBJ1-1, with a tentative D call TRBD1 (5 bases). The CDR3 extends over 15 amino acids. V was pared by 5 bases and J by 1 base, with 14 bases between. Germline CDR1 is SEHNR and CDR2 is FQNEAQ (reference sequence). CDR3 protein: CASSPFTRGNTEAFF. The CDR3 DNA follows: TGTGCCAGCAGCCCTTTCACTAGGGGGAACACTGAAGCTTTCTTT. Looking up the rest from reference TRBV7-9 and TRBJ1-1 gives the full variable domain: DTGVSQNPRHKITKRGQNVTFRCDPISEHNRLYWYRQTLGQGPEFLTYFQNEAQLEKSRLLSDRFSAERPKGSFSTLEIQRTEQGDSAMYLCASSPFTRGNTEAFFGQGTRLTVV.

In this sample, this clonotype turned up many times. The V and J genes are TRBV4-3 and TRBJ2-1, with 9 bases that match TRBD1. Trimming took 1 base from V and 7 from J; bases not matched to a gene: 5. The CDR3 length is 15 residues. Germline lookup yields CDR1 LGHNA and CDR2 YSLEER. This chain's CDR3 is CASSQGSGQGNEQFF. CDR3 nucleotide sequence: TGCGCCAGCAGCCAAGGTTCGGGACAGGGAAATGAGCAGTTCTTC.

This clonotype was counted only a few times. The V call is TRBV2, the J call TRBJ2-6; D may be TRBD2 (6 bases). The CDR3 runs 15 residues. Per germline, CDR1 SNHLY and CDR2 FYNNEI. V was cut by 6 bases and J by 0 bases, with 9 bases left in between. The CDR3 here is CASRGGASGANVLTF. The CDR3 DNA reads TGTGCCAGCAGGGGGGGAGCCTCTGGGGCCAACGTCCTGACTTTC.

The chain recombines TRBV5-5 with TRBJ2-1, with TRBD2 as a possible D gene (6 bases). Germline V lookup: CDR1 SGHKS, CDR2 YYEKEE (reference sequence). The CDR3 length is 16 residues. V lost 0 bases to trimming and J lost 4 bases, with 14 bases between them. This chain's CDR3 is CASSLAREWGYNEQFF. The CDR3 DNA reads TGTGCCAGCAGCTTGGCGCGGGAATGGGGATACAATGAGCAGTTCTTC.

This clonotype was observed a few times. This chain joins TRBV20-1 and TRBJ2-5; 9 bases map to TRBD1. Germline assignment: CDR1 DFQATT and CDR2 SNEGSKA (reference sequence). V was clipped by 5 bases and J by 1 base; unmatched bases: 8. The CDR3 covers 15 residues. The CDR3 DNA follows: TGCAGTGCTCCTCCCCGGACAGGGGTCCAAGAGACCCAGTACTTC. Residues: CSAPPRTGVQETQYF.

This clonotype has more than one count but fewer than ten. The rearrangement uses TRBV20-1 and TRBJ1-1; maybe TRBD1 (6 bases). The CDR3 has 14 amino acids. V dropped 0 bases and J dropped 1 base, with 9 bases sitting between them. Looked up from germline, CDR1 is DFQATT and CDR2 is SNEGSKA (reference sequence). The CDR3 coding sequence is TGCAGTGCTAGAGACGCCAGGGGGAACACTGAAGCTTTCTTT. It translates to CSARDARGNTEAFF.

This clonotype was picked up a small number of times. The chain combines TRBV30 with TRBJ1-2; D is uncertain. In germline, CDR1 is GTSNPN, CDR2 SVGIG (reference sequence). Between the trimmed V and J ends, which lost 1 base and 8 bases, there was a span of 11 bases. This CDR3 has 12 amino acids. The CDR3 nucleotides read TGTGCCTGGAGTGGCGGAGGACGGGGCTACACCTTC. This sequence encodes CAWSGGGRGYTF.

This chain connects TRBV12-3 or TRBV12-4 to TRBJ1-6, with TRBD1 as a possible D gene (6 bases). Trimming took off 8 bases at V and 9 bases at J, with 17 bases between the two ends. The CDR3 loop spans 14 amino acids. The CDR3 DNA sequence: TGTGCCAGCGGGTCGGGGACAAGAGTTTCACCCCTCCACTTT. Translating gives CASGSGTRVSPLHF.

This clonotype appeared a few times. The CDR3: CASSFGNTQYF. The CDR3 region has the DNA TGTGCCAGCAGCTTCGGGAATACGCAGTATTTT. V and J are TRBV7-2 and TRBJ2-3; perhaps TRBD2 as D (5 bases). V dropped 3 bases and J dropped 7 bases, with 5 bases sitting between them. The germline V gene encodes CDR1 SGHTA and CDR2 FQGNSA. This CDR3 spans 11 amino acids.

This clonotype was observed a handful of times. CDR3 sequence (DNA): TGTGCCAGCAGGTCGGACATCTCTGGAAACACCATATATTTT. Protein: CASRSDISGNTIYF. The chain recombines TRBV6-6 with TRBJ1-3, with D maybe TRBD1 (5 bases). This CDR3 has 14 amino acids. Germline V lookup: CDR1 MNHNY, CDR2 SVGAGI (reference sequence). The V gene lost 6 bases and the J gene lost 0 bases, with 9 bases spanning the gap.

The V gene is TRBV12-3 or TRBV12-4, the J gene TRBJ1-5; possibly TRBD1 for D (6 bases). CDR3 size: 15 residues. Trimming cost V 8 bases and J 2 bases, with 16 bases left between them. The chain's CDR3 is CASAFQGHRNQPQHF. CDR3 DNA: TGTGCCAGCGCTTTTCAGGGACACCGCAATCAGCCCCAGCATTTT.